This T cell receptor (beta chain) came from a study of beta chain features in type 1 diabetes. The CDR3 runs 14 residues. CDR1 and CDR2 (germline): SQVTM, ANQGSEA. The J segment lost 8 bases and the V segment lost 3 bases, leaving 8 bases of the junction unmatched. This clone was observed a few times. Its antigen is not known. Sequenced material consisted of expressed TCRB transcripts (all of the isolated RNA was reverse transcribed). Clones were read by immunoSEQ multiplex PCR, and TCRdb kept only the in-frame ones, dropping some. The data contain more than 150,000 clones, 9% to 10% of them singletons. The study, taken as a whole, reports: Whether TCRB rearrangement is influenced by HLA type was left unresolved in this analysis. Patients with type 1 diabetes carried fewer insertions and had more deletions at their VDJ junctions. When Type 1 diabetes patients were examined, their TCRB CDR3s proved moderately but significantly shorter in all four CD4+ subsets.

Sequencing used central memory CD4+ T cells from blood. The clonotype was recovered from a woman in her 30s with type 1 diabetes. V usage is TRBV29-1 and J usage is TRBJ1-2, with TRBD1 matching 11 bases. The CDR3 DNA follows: TGCAGCGTTGACGACGGGACAGGGGGATCGGGCTACACCTTC. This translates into CSVDDGTGGSGYTF.